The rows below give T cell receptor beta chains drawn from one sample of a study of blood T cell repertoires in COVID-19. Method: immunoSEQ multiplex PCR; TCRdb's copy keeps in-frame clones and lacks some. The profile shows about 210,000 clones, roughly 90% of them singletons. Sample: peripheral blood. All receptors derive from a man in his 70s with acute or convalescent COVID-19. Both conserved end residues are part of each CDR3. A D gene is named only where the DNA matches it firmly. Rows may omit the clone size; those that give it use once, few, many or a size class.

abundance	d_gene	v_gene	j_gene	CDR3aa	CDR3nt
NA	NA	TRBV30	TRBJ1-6	CAWSGRVAYNSPLHF	TGTGCCTGGAGCGGCAGGGTAGCCTATAATTCACCCCTCCACTTT
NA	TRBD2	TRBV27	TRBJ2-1	CASSFSGSSYNEQFF	TGTGCCAGCAGTTTTAGCGGGAGCTCCTACAATGAGCAGTTCTTC
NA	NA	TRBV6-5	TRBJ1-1	CASSYSAGNTEAFF	TGTGCCAGCAGTTACTCTGCCGGGAACACTGAAGCTTTCTTT
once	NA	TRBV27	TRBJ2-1	CASSFSSETYYNEQFF	TGTGCCAGCAGTTTTTCTAGCGAGACCTACTACAATGAGCAGTTCTTC
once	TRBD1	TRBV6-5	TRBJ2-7	CASSYVKGQGVEQYF	TGTGCCAGCAGTTACGTAAAGGGACAGGGGGTTGAGCAGTACTTC
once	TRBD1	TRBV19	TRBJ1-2	CASSIQDREGYGYTF	TGTGCCAGTAGTATTCAGGACAGGGAAGGCTATGGCTACACCTTC
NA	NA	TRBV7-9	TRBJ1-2	CASSSKGGRGSNYGYTF	TGTGCCAGCAGCTCCAAGGGCGGCAGGGGTTCTAACTATGGCTACACCTTC
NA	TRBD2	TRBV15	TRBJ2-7	CATGKREGEQYF	TGTGCCACCGGTAAGCGGGAGGGCGAGCAGTACTTC
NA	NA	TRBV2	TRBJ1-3	CASIPGGNTIYF	TGTGCCAGCATCCCAGGTGGAAACACCATATATTTT
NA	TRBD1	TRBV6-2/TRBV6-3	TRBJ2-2	CASSQPGQGLTGELFF	TGTGCCAGCAGTCAACCGGGACAGGGTTTGACCGGGGAGCTGTTTTTT
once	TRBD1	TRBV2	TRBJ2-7	CASSPPDRAYEQYF	TGTGCCAGCAGTCCCCCTGACAGGGCCTACGAGCAGTACTTC
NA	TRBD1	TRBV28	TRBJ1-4	CASSSQGAGNEKLFF	TGTGCCAGCAGTTCCCAGGGGGCAGGAAATGAAAAACTGTTTTTT
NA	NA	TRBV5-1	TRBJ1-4	CASSFGQPGGEKLFF	TGCGCCAGCAGCTTCGGACAGCCCGGTGGTGAAAAACTGTTTTTT
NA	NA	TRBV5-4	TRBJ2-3	CASSLREADTQYF	TGTGCCAGCAGCTTGCGGGAAGCAGATACGCAGTATTTT
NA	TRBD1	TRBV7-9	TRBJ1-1	CASSLEGAGTEAFF	TGTGCCAGCAGCTTAGAGGGGGCTGGAACTGAAGCTTTCTTT
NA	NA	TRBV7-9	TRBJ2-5	CASSLARGFGTQYF	TGTGCCAGCAGCTTAGCTAGGGGGTTTGGGACCCAGTACTTC
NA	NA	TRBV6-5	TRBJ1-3	CASTAAGGSGNTIYF	TGTGCCAGCACCGCGGCGGGGGGATCTGGAAACACCATATATTTT
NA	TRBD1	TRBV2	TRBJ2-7	CASKVEGAGEQYF	TGTGCCAGCAAGGTTGAGGGGGCAGGGGAGCAGTACTTC
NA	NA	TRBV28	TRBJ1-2	CASTLLGGLNYGYTF	TGTGCCAGCACCCTACTCGGGGGGCTTAACTATGGCTACACCTTC
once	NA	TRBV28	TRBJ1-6	CASSLGYGGLLHF	TGTGCCAGCAGTTTGGGGTACGGGGGGCTCCTCCACTTT
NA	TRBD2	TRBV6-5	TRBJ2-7	CASRPGGAYEQYF	TGTGCCAGCAGGCCGGGGGGGGCCTACGAGCAGTACTTC